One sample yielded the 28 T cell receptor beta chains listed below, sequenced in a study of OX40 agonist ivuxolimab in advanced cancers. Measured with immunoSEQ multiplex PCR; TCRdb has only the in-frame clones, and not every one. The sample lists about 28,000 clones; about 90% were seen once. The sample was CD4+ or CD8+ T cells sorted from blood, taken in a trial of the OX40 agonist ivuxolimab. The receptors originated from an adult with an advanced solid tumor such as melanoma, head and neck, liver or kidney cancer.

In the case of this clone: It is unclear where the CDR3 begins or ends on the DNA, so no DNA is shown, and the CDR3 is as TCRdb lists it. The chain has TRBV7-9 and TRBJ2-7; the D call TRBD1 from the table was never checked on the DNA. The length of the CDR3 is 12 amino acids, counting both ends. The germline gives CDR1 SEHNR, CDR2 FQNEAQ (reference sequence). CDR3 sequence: CASSWATGTGTF.

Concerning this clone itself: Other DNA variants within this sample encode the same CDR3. The CDR3 loop reads CASSLVGETQYF. In DNA, the CDR3 is TGCGCCAGCAGCTTGGTCGGGGAGACCCAGTACTTC. This chain uses TRBV5-1 with TRBJ2-5, with no clear D. V lost 0 bases, J lost 5 bases, and 5 bases lay in between. The CDR3 is 12 amino acids. In germline, CDR1 is SGHRS, CDR2 YFSETQ.

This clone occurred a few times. DNA for the CDR3: TGTGCCAGTAGTACCAACAGGGGCCAAGAGACCCAGTACTTC. This encodes CASSTNRGQETQYF. This chain joins TRBV19 and TRBJ2-5; 7 nucleotides line up with TRBD1. The CDR3 is made up of 14 amino acids. The V gene's germline CDR1 is LNHDA and CDR2 SQIVND (reference sequence). V shed 4 bases, J shed 1 base, and the junction held 3 bases outside the gene matches.

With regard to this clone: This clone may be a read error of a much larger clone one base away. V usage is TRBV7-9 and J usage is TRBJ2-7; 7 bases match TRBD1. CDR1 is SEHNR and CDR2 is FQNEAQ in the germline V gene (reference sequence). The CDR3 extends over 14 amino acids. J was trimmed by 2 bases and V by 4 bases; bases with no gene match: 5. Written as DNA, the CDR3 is TGTGCCAGCAGCTCCGGGACAGCTGCCTACGAGCAGTACTTC. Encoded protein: CASSSGTAAYEQYF.

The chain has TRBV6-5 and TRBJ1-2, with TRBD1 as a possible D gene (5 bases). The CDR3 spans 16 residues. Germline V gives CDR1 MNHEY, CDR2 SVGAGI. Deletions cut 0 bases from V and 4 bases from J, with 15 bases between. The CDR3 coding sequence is TGTGCCAGCAGTTACTCCTCCTCCGCCGGGGCCTATGGCTACACCTTC. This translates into CASSYSSSAGAYGYTF.

CDR3 in amino acids: CASSARDRGFNEQFF. CDR3 coding DNA: TGTGCCAGCAGCGCCCGGGACAGGGGATTTAATGAGCAGTTCTTC. The rearrangement joins TRBV9 to TRBJ2-1; 10 bases fit TRBD1. V was pared by 3 bases and J by 7 bases, with 7 bases of the junction left unmatched. The length of the CDR3 is 15 residues. Germline V gene lookup returns CDR1 SGDLS and CDR2 YYNGEE.

Here the CDR3 DNA reads TGTGCCAGCAGCTTTAACAGGGGCGATGAGCAGTTCTTC. Translated: CASSFNRGDEQFF. The rearrangement uses TRBV5-6 and TRBJ2-1; 7 bases match TRBD1. The CDR3 extends over 13 amino acids. The junction had 4 bases not matched to a gene; V was cut back by 2 bases and J by 8 bases. Per germline, CDR1 SGHDT and CDR2 YYEEEE.

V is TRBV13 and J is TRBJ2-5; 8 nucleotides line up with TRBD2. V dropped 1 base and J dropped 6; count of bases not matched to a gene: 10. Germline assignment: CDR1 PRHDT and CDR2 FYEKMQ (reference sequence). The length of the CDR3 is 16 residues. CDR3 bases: TGTGCCAGCAGCTTAGTGGCGGGGGGCGGACGACAGACCCAGTACTTC. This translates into CASSLVAGGGRQTQYF.

DNA of the CDR3: TGTGCCAGCACTCTTCGGGAGAGCAACAATGAGCAGTTCTTC. The encoded protein is CASTLRESNNEQFF. V and J are TRBV28 and TRBJ2-1; D is possibly TRBD2 (6 bases). CDR3 length: 14 amino acids. Germline CDR1 reads MDHEN; CDR2 reads SYDVKM. Trimming cost V 7 bases and J 5 bases, with 15 bases left between them. The variable domain in full, with the rest retrieved from reference TRBV28 and TRBJ2-1, is DVKVTQSSRYLVKRTGEKVFLECVQDMDHENMFWYRQDPGLGLRLIYFSYDVKMKEKGDIPEGYSVSREKKERFSLILESASTNQTSMYLCASTLRESNNEQFFGPGTRLTVL.

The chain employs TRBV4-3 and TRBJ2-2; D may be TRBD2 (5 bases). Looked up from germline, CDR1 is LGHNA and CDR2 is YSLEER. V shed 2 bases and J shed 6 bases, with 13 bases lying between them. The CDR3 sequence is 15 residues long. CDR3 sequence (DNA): TGCGCCAGCAGCCAATCCGTTAATAGCGCCGGGGAGCTGTTTTTT. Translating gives CASSQSVNSAGELFF.

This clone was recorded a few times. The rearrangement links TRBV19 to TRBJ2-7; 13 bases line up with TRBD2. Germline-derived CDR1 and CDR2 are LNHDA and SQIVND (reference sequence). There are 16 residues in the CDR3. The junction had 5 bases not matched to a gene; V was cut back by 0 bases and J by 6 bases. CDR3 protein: CASSIDRLAGGGEQYF. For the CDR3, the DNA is TGTGCCAGTAGTATAGATCGACTAGCGGGAGGCGGCGAGCAGTACTTC.

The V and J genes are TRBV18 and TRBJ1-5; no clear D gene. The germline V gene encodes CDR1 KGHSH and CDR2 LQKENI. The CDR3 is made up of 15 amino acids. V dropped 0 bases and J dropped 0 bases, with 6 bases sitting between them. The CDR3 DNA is TGTGCCAGCTCACCACCGGCCGCTAGCAATCAGCCCCAGCATTTT. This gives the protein CASSPPAASNQPQHF.

CDR3 loop: CASSLARGSGTEAFF. The CDR3 DNA reads TGTGCCAGCAGCTTAGCTAGGGGTTCGGGAACTGAAGCTTTCTTT. The rearrangement uses TRBV11-1 and TRBJ1-1, with D possibly being TRBD1 (5 bases). V lost 0 bases and J lost 5, with 13 bases in between. CDR3 length: 15 amino acids. Looked up from germline, CDR1 is SGHAT and CDR2 is FQDESV (reference sequence).

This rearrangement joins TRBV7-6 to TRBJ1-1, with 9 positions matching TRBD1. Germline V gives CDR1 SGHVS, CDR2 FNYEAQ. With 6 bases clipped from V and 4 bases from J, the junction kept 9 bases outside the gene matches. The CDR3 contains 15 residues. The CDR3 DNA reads TGTGCCAGCAGTCGCCGGGGGACAGGGCCCACTGAAGCTTTCTTT. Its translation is CASSRRGTGPTEAFF.

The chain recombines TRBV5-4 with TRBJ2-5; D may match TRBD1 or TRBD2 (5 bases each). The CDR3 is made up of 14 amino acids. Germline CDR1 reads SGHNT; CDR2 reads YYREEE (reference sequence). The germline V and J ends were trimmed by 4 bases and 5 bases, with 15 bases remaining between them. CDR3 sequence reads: CASSPNWDGETQYF. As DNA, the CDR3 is TGTGCCAGCAGCCCTAACTGGGACGGGGAGACCCAGTACTTC.

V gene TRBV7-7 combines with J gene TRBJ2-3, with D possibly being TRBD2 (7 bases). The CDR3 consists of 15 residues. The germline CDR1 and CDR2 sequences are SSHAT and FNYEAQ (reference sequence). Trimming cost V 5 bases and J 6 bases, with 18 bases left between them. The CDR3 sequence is CASSPGGSTGDTQYF. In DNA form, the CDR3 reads TGTGCCAGCAGCCCGGGGGGCTCCACCGGGGATACGCAGTATTTT.

The DNA for the CDR3 is TGTGCCAGCAGAGACACCTATGGCTACACCTTC. Its protein is CASRDTYGYTF. This chain links TRBV27 with TRBJ1-2; no reliable D call. Germline CDR1 reads MNHEY; CDR2 reads SMNVEV (reference sequence). This CDR3 has 11 amino acids. Between the trimmed V and J ends, which lost 6 bases and 4 bases, there was a span of 6 bases.

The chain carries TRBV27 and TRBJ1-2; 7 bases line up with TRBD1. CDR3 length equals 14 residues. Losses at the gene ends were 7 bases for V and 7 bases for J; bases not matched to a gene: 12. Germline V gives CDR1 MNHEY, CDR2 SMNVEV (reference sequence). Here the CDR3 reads CASTPQGGRLGYTF. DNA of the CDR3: TGTGCCAGCACTCCTCAGGGGGGGAGGCTTGGCTACACCTTC.

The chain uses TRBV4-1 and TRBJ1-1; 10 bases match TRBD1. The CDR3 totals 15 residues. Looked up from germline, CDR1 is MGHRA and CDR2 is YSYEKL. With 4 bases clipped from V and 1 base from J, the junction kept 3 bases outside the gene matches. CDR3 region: CASSLRQGANTEAFF. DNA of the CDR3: TGCGCCAGCAGCCTACGACAGGGGGCGAACACTGAAGCTTTCTTT.

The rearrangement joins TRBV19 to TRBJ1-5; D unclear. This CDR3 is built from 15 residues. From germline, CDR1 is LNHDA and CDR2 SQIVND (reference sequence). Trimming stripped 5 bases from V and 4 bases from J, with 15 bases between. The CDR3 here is CASSRVVEWNQPQHF. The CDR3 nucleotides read TGTGCCAGTAGTCGGGTAGTTGAGTGGAATCAGCCCCAGCATTTT.

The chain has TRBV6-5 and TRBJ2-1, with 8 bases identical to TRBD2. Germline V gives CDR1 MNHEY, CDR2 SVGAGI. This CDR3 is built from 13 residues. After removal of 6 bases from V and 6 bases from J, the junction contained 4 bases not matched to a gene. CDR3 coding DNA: TGTGCCAGCAGCTGGACTAGCTTCAATGAGCAGTTCTTC. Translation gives CASSWTSFNEQFF.

The CDR3 DNA is TGTGCCAGCAGCTCGCCGGGACTAGCTCCGAATACGCAGTATTTT. Protein: CASSSPGLAPNTQYF. The chain employs TRBV7-9 and TRBJ2-3, with 9 bases lining up with TRBD2. The germline gives CDR1 SEHNR, CDR2 FQNEAQ (reference sequence). This CDR3 is 15 amino acids long. With 4 bases clipped from V and 7 bases from J, the junction kept 9 bases outside the gene matches.

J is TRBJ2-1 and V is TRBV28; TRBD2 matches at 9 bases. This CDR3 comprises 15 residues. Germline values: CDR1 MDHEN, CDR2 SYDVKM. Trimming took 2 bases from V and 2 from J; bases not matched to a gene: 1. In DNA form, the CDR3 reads TGTGCCAGCAGTTTAATAGCGGGGGCCTACAATGAGCAGTTCTTC. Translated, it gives CASSLIAGAYNEQFF.

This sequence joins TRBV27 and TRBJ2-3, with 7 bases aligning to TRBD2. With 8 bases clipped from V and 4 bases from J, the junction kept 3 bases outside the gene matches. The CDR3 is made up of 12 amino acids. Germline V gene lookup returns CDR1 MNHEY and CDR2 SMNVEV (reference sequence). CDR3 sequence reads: CASSGLADTQYF. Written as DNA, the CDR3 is TGTGCCAGCTCCGGACTAGCAGATACGCAGTATTTT.

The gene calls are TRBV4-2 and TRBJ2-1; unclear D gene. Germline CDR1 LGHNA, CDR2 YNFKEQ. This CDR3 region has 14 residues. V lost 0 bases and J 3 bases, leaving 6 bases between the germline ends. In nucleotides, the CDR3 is TGTGCCAGCAGCCAAGAGGCCCGCTACAATGAGCAGTTCTTC. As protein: CASSQEARYNEQFF.

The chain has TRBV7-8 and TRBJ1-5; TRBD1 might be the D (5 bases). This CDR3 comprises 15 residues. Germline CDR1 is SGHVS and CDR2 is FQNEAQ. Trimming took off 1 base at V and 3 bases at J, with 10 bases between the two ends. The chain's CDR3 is CASSLGAGNNQPQHF. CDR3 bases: TGTGCCAGCAGCTTAGGTGCAGGGAACAATCAGCCCCAGCATTTT.

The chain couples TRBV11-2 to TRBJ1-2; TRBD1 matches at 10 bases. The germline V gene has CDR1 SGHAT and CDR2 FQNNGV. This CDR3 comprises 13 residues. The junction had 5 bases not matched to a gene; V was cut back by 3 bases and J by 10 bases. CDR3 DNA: TGTGCCAGCAGCTTGACAGGGGGCGATGACTACACCTTC. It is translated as CASSLTGGDDYTF.

The CDR3 is CASSPLAGNGEQYF. The CDR3 nucleotides read TGTGCCAGCAGCCCACTAGCGGGAAATGGCGAGCAGTACTTC. This chain joins TRBV6-5 and TRBJ2-7, with TRBD2 matching over 10 bases. The V gene end was trimmed by 6 bases and the J gene end by 6 bases; junction bases not matched to a gene: 8. This CDR3 is built from 14 residues. The germline V gene encodes CDR1 MNHEY and CDR2 SVGAGI.